One sample yielded the 21 T cell receptor beta chains listed below, sequenced in a study of T cells in Graves' hyperthyroidism and ophthalmopathy. What was amplified from RNA transcripts were TCR beta CDR3 regions. When the TCR CDR3 underwent first-round RT-PCR, the HTBI primer set was used. TCRdb recomputed calls from the multiplex PCR reads with MiXCR, one row per CDR3 protein. The sample includes roughly 380,000 distinct CDR3 sequences, 15% to 20% of them seen just once. The material sequenced was blood. The receptors derive from a woman aged 40 to 50 with Graves' ophthalmopathy.

This clonotype was recorded at least ten times. The DNA for the CDR3 is TGTGCCAGCGGCCAGTGGGGTCGGGACACTGAAGCTTTCTTT. Translated: CASGQWGRDTEAFF. The genes are TRBV13 and TRBJ1-1; no clear D. The CDR3 covers 14 residues. The ends were cut back, 8 bases at V and 3 bases at J, with 16 bases in the middle. Germline V lookup: CDR1 PRHDT, CDR2 FYEKMQ (reference sequence).

This clonotype was detected only a few times. The rearrangement joins TRBV6-1 to TRBJ1-2; TRBD1 matches 8 bases. The junction had 4 bases not matched to a gene; V was cut back by 0 bases and J by 7 bases. Per the germline V gene, CDR1 is MNHNS and CDR2 is SASEGT. The CDR3 has 14 residues. CDR3 sequence (DNA): TGTGCCAGCAGTGAAGCGACAGGGGTATTTGGCTACACCTTC. Encoded protein: CASSEATGVFGYTF.

This clonotype has at least ten counts. The rearrangement joins TRBV5-1 to TRBJ2-7; 7 nucleotides agree with TRBD1. Germline-derived CDR1 and CDR2 are SGHRS and YFSETQ. This CDR3 spans 15 amino acids. V shed 3 bases, J shed 3 bases, and the junction held 9 bases outside the gene matches. Here the CDR3 DNA reads TGCGCCAGCAGCTACAGGGGATTGGCAATCTACGAGCAGTACTTC. Protein sequence: CASSYRGLAIYEQYF.

This clonotype was picked up many times. The CDR3: CASSSRTSGPYEQYF. CDR3 coding DNA: TGTGCCAGCAGTTCCAGGACTAGCGGGCCCTACGAGCAGTACTTC. The rearrangement links TRBV27 to TRBJ2-7, with 11 bases lining up with TRBD2. Trimming at V came to 4 bases and at J to 2 bases, leaving 4 bases not matched to a gene. The CDR3 totals 15 residues. Germline CDR1 reads MNHEY; CDR2 reads SMNVEV (reference sequence).

This clonotype was seen a handful of times. The chain has TRBV6-2 or TRBV6-3 and TRBJ1-2; D is possibly TRBD1 (5 bases). The CDR3 sequence is 15 residues long. Germline V gives CDR1 MNHEY, CDR2 SVGEGT. V lost 2 bases, J lost 13 bases, and 23 bases lay in between. DNA for the CDR3: TGTGCCAGCAGTTACGGAACCTGGGGCGCACTATCTGGCACCTTC. Its protein is CASSYGTWGALSGTF.

This clonotype showed up many times. The rearrangement uses TRBV12-3 or TRBV12-4 and TRBJ2-7; D call uncertain. V shed 3 bases and J shed 7 bases, with 16 bases lying between them. The CDR3 covers 14 residues. The CDR3 loop reads CASSLSSEGYEQYF. CDR3 sequence (DNA): TGTGCCAGCAGTTTGAGCTCGGAAGGCTATGAGCAGTACTTC.

This clonotype was detected many times. V and J are TRBV7-2 and TRBJ1-6; unclear D gene. The CDR3 runs to 16 residues. Germline lookup yields CDR1 SGHTA and CDR2 FQGNSA. V gave up 8 bases and J gave up 10 bases, with 24 bases separating them. CDR3 residues: CASARREGGVGSPLHF. In DNA, the CDR3 is TGTGCCAGCGCCCGGCGGGAGGGTGGCGTTGGGTCACCCCTCCACTTT.

The sample holds many counts of this clonotype. J is TRBJ1-1 and V is TRBV6-2 or TRBV6-3; no firm D call. This CDR3 is 15 amino acids long. Germline values: CDR1 MNHEY, CDR2 SVGEGT. V gave up 0 bases and J gave up 6 bases, with 14 bases separating them. In DNA form, the CDR3 reads TGTGCCAGCAGTTACTCGACCGGACTATTCTCTGAAGCTTTCTTT. It is translated as CASSYSTGLFSEAFF.

The table lists this clonotype with many counts. This chain links TRBV3-1 with TRBJ2-4; D gene uncertain. V was pared by 1 base and J by 6 bases, with 4 bases between. CDR3 length: 12 residues. Per the germline V gene, CDR1 is LGHDT and CDR2 is YNNKEL (reference sequence). CDR3 nucleotides: TGTGCCAGCAGCCAAGGGAGAAACATTCAGTACTTC. Residues: CASSQGRNIQYF.

In this sample, this clonotype turned up many times. The chain is built from TRBV10-2 and TRBJ1-1; 8 nucleotides line up with TRBD1. This CDR3 has 16 amino acids. Germline CDR1 WSHSY, CDR2 SAAADI. Trimming took 4 bases from V and 1 from J; bases not matched to a gene: 8. The CDR3 nucleotides are TGCGCCAGCAGTGGGGGGACAGGCTCAAAGAACACTGAAGCTTTCTTT. Translation gives CASSGGTGSKNTEAFF.

This clonotype was detected many times. The chain is built from TRBV12-3 or TRBV12-4 and TRBJ2-6; the D call may be TRBD1 or TRBD2 (5 bases each). The CDR3 contains 18 residues. V gave up 6 bases and J gave up 0 bases, with 18 bases separating them. CDR3 nucleotide sequence: TGTGCCAGCAGGGGGACGCAATCTGCCGTCTCTGGGGCCAACGTCCTGACTTTC. Protein product: CASRGTQSAVSGANVLTF.

This clonotype was seen at least ten times. This chain connects TRBV5-6 to TRBJ1-2, with D unclear. Germline lookup yields CDR1 SGHDT and CDR2 YYEEEE. This CDR3 is built from 12 residues. The ends were cut back, 0 bases at V and 13 bases at J, with 13 bases in the middle. CDR3 coding DNA: TGTGCCAGCAGCTTGGGCGGCGTTAAACTCACCTTC. This gives the protein CASSLGGVKLTF.

The table lists this clonotype with many counts. The V and J genes are TRBV6-1 and TRBJ1-5; 11 positions agree with TRBD1. Germline-derived CDR1 and CDR2 are MNHNS and SASEGT. The CDR3 totals 15 residues. The ends lost 7 bases at V and 5 bases at J; junction bases unmatched: 7. CDR3 nucleotides: TGTGCCAGCACGGGCCGGGACAGGGGGGATCAGCCCCAGCATTTT. It translates to CASTGRDRGDQPQHF.

There are a few counts of this clonotype. A much larger clone lies a single base off, so this may be a read error. The chain recombines TRBV2 with TRBJ1-6, with D possibly matching TRBD1 (6 bases). Germline V gives CDR1 SNHLY, CDR2 FYNNEI. The CDR3 sequence is 14 residues long. CDR3 DNA sequence: TGTGCCAGCAGTGCGGGCAGGGGTAATTCACCCCTCTACTTT. It yields the protein CASSAGRGNSPLYF.

There are many counts of this clonotype. V gene TRBV30 combines with J gene TRBJ2-7, with 8 bases identical to TRBD2. Trimming took 7 bases from V and 6 from J; bases not matched to a gene: 11. The germline V gene encodes CDR1 GTSNPN and CDR2 SVGIG (reference sequence). This CDR3 has 13 amino acids. CDR3 in DNA: TGTGCCTCTACCGGGACTAGGTTTGGCGAGCAGTACTTC. It translates to CASTGTRFGEQYF.

This clonotype was seen ten or more times. This chain joins TRBV6-5 and TRBJ2-7, with D possibly TRBD2 on 6 matching bases. The CDR3 is 15 residues long. The V end lost 6 bases, the J end lost 3 bases, and 18 bases lay between the germline ends. Germline CDR1 is MNHEY and CDR2 is SVGAGI. The CDR3 loop is CASSQRDGGFYEQYF. CDR3 coding DNA: TGTGCCAGCAGCCAAAGGGACGGAGGGTTCTACGAGCAGTACTTC.

This clonotype was detected many times. V gene TRBV2 combines with J gene TRBJ2-4; 9 nucleotides match TRBD1. This CDR3 has 14 amino acids. Per the germline V gene, CDR1 is SNHLY and CDR2 is FYNNEI. The J segment lost 8 bases and the V segment lost 5 bases, leaving 7 bases of the junction unmatched. CDR3 nucleotide sequence: TGTGCCAGCAGTCCGGGACAGGGTATGGACATTCAGTACTTC. Translation: CASSPGQGMDIQYF.

V usage is TRBV20-1 and J usage is TRBJ1-5; D is unclear. From germline, CDR1 is DFQATT and CDR2 SNEGSKA (reference sequence). V was clipped by 5 bases and J by 0 bases, with 17 bases between them. The CDR3 covers 16 residues. The CDR3 loop reads CSAQPGLGYSNQPQHF. CDR3 bases: TGCAGTGCTCAGCCAGGCCTCGGGTATAGCAATCAGCCCCAGCATTTT.

The chain combines TRBV5-1 with TRBJ2-5; maybe TRBD1 (6 bases). The germline gives CDR1 SGHRS, CDR2 YFSETQ. The CDR3 loop spans 14 amino acids. V was cut by 10 bases and J by 5 bases, with 21 bases left in between. CDR3 region: CAESGAGPRETQYF. The CDR3 nucleotides read TGCGCCGAATCAGGGGCCGGGCCCCGGGAGACCCAGTACTTC.

In its sample, this clonotype was seen many times. The V and J genes are TRBV10-3 and TRBJ1-1; TRBD1 is a possible D gene (5 bases). Trimming removed 11 bases at V and 1 base at J, with 8 bases between. CDR1 is ENHRY, CDR2 SYGVKD, per germline. The CDR3 runs 11 residues. CDR3 bases: TGTGCCGTCACAGGGAACACTGAAGCTTTCTTT. Its translation: CAVTGNTEAFF.

This clonotype has a count of ten or more. This sequence joins TRBV11-1 and TRBJ2-2; weak D call: TRBD1 (5 bases). The germline V and J ends were trimmed by 2 bases and 8 bases, with 18 bases remaining between them. The CDR3 length is 16 residues. In germline, CDR1 is SGHAT, CDR2 FQDESV (reference sequence). CDR3 in DNA: TGTGCCAGCAGCTTACTTGTCGTAGGGGCCGAAGGGGAGCTGTTTTTT. Protein: CASSLLVVGAEGELFF. Full variable domain (missing parts from reference TRBV11-1 and TRBJ2-2): EAEVAQSPRYKITEKSQAVAFWCDPISGHATLYWYRQILGQGPELLVQFQDESVVDDSQLPKDRFSAERLKGVDSTLKIQPAELGDSAMYLCASSLLVVGAEGELFFGEGSRLTVL.